This is a list of T cell receptor beta chains from one sample in a study of blood T cell repertoires in COVID-19. Clones were sequenced by immunoSEQ multiplex PCR, and TCRdb holds only the in-frame ones, with some missing. The data show 270,000 or so clones, roughly 90% seen once. The sample was peripheral blood. Receptor source: a woman between 55 and 75 years old with COVID-19, enrolled during active disease. The CDR3 runs from the conserved cysteine through the conserved F or W. The D gene is left open where the match is weak. The size of a clone is reported for some rows only, either as once, few or many, or as a class for expanded clones.

j_call clone_size d_call v_call cdr3_aa cdr3_nt
TRBJ1-3 - - TRBV15 CATSRDRGATGNTIYF TGTGCCACCAGCAGAGACAGGGGAGCGACTGGAAACACCATATATTTT
TRBJ2-1 - - TRBV18 CASSLAGRSLFF TGTGCCAGCTCACTGGCGGGGAGGTCTTTGTTCTTC
TRBJ2-3 once TRBD1 TRBV30 CAWTRLGGPTDTQYF TGTGCCTGGACTAGATTAGGGGGCCCCACAGATACGCAGTATTTT
TRBJ1-6 - - TRBV4-1 CASSQVALRDSPLHF TGCGCCAGCAGCCAAGTAGCGCTCCGGGATTCACCCCTCCACTTT
TRBJ2-3 - TRBD1 TRBV5-4 CASSLRQGGTDTQYF TGTGCCAGCAGCCTCCGACAGGGGGGCACAGATACGCAGTATTTT
TRBJ2-5 - TRBD1 TRBV23-1 CASSQATRRDRGQETQYF TGCGCCAGCAGTCAGGCTACCAGAAGGGACAGGGGCCAAGAGACCCAGTACTTC
TRBJ1-2 - TRBD1 TRBV30 CAWVGTGNYGYTF TGTGCCTGGGTCGGGACAGGGAACTATGGCTACACCTTC
TRBJ2-1 - TRBD2 TRBV4-3 CASSQLGTSGGSEQFF TGCGCCAGCAGCCAACTAGGGACTAGCGGGGGTAGTGAGCAGTTCTTC
TRBJ1-2 - - TRBV29-1 CSVGGQNGYTF TGCAGCGTTGGAGGGCAGAATGGCTACACCTTC
TRBJ1-6 - TRBD1 TRBV19 CASTQGQPDNSPLHF TGTGCCAGTACCCAGGGACAGCCGGATAATTCACCCCTCCACTTT
TRBJ1-5 - TRBD1 TRBV2 CASSETGGYQPQHF TGTGCCAGCAGCGAGACAGGGGGTTATCAGCCCCAGCATTTT
TRBJ2-2 - TRBD2 TRBV5-1 CASYPLAGVNTGELFF TGCGCCAGTTACCCACTAGCGGGGGTTAACACCGGGGAGCTGTTTTTT
TRBJ1-2 - - TRBV25-1 CASSDIAQGPYGYTF TGTGCCAGCAGTGATATCGCCCAGGGTCCCTATGGCTACACCTTC
TRBJ1-1 - - TRBV9 CASSVDGSGLNTEAFF TGTGCCAGCAGCGTAGACGGGAGCGGGCTGAACACTGAAGCTTTCTTT
TRBJ1-1 - - TRBV3-1/TRBV3-2 CASSQVGWTEAFF TGTGCCAGCAGCCAAGTCGGGTGGACTGAAGCTTTCTTT
TRBJ1-5 once - TRBV27 CASSFGNQPQHF TGTGCCAGCAGTTTCGGGAATCAGCCCCAGCATTTT
TRBJ2-2 once - TRBV7-9 CASSLEGSANTGELFF TGTGCCAGCAGCTTAGAAGGGAGCGCGAACACCGGGGAGCTGTTTTTT
TRBJ1-2 - - TRBV11-2 CASSQGLREGYTF TGTGCCAGCAGCCAGGGACTCAGGGAGGGCTACACCTTC
TRBJ2-2 - - TRBV3-1/TRBV3-2 CASSQAHDTGELFF TGTGCCAGCAGCCAAGCCCATGACACCGGGGAGCTGTTTTTT
TRBJ1-1 - - TRBV5-4 CASSSEAPEGAFF TGTGCCAGCAGCTCAGAGGCGCCGGAGGGAGCTTTCTTT
TRBJ2-3 - - TRBV10-3 CAITPGFNRGGDTQYF TGTGCCATCACCCCCGGGTTTAACCGCGGAGGGGATACGCAGTATTTT
TRBJ1-5 - - TRBV7-2 CASSLSRGSGNQPQHF TGTGCCAGCAGCTTATCGAGGGGGTCGGGCAATCAGCCCCAGCATTTT
TRBJ1-2 few - TRBV5-3 CARSQREQANYGYTF TGTGCCAGAAGCCAAAGGGAACAGGCTAACTATGGCTACACCTTC
TRBJ2-5 - TRBD1 TRBV24-1 CATSDSPPGQGLQETQYF TGTGCCACCAGTGATTCTCCGCCGGGACAGGGGCTACAAGAGACCCAGTACTTC
TRBJ2-3 - TRBD1 TRBV29-1 CSVYGQGTAHF TGCAGCGTTTACGGACAGGGGACCGCTCATTTT
TRBJ2-7 - - TRBV7-2 CASSPQAQLVDEQYF TGTGCCAGCAGCCCACAGGCCCAGCTGGTGGACGAGCAGTACTTC
TRBJ2-7 - TRBD2 TRBV12-3/TRBV12-4 CASRTGGYEQYF TGTGCCAGCAGAACCGGGGGGTACGAGCAGTACTTC
TRBJ1-3 - TRBD1 TRBV18 CASSPRTGEDSGNTIYF TGTGCCAGCTCACCGAGGACAGGAGAAGACTCTGGAAACACCATATATTTT
TRBJ1-1 - TRBD1 TRBV9 CASSTGQGDTEAFF TGTGCCAGCAGCACCGGACAGGGGGACACTGAAGCTTTCTTT
TRBJ1-3 - - TRBV4-3 CASSQEGHTSGNTIYF TGCGCCAGCAGCCAAGAGGGACACACATCTGGAAACACCATATATTTT
TRBJ1-5 - - TRBV7-2 CASSPSGGWGNQPQHF TGTGCCAGCAGCCCCTCCGGCGGATGGGGCAATCAGCCCCAGCATTTT
TRBJ2-4 - TRBD1 TRBV7-9 CASTLAGGSAKNIQYF TGTGCCAGCACCCTCGCAGGGGGAAGTGCCAAAAACATTCAGTACTTC
TRBJ1-2 - - TRBV3-1/TRBV3-2 CASSHGTRERGYTF TGTGCCAGCAGCCACGGGACTAGGGAGCGCGGCTACACCTTC
TRBJ2-7 - TRBD1 TRBV29-1 CSVDGTGTGAYEQYF TGCAGCGTTGATGGGACCGGGACAGGGGCATACGAGCAGTACTTC
TRBJ2-1 - TRBD2 TRBV5-1 CASSLVAGVDEQFF TGCGCCAGCAGCTTGGTTGCGGGAGTGGATGAGCAGTTCTTC
TRBJ2-7 once TRBD1 TRBV5-1 CASSLTTGQVQYF TGCGCCAGCAGCTTAACGACAGGGCAAGTGCAGTACTTC
TRBJ1-2 - TRBD1 TRBV15 CATSRDKTGLWGGYTF TGTGCCACCAGCAGAGATAAGACAGGGCTGTGGGGCGGCTACACCTTC
TRBJ1-4 - TRBD1 TRBV6-5 CASAGGGGEKLFF TGTGCCAGCGCAGGGGGCGGTGGTGAAAAACTGTTTTTT
TRBJ1-2 - - TRBV6-5 CASRAGGNYGYTF TGTGCCAGCAGAGCCGGGGGTAACTATGGCTACACCTTC
TRBJ1-5 - - TRBV5-8 CASSLVASGNQPQHF TGTGCCAGCAGCTTGGTCGCCTCGGGAAATCAGCCCCAGCATTTT
TRBJ1-1 - TRBD1 TRBV29-1 CSVVVTGAGTEAFF TGCAGCGTAGTCGTGACAGGGGCCGGCACTGAAGCTTTCTTT
TRBJ1-5 - - TRBV2 CASKRERNQPQHF TGTGCCAGCAAGAGGGAGCGCAATCAGCCCCAGCATTTT
TRBJ1-5 once - TRBV5-1 CASSPRGDGNQPQHF TGCGCCAGCAGCCCCAGGGGAGATGGCAATCAGCCCCAGCATTTT
TRBJ2-7 - TRBD1 TRBV27 CASSPGTAYEQYF TGTGCCAGCAGTCCGGGGACAGCCTACGAGCAGTACTTC
TRBJ1-2 - - TRBV19 CASSIGLSFYGYTF TGTGCCAGTAGTATAGGTCTATCGTTCTATGGCTACACCTTC
TRBJ1-2 once - TRBV25-1 CASSDPMMRTNYGYTF TGTGCCAGCAGTGACCCGATGATGAGAACTAACTATGGCTACACCTTC
TRBJ1-3 - TRBD1 TRBV4-1 CASSQPRTGGNTIYF TGCGCCAGCAGCCAACCCCGGACAGGTGGAAACACCATATATTTT
TRBJ2-3 - - TRBV5-1 CASSFTRNTDTQYF TGCGCCAGCAGCTTTACTAGGAACACAGATACGCAGTATTTT
TRBJ1-6 - TRBD1 TRBV30 CAWSLLSGTGGSPLHF TGTGCCTGGAGTCTTCTCTCCGGGACAGGGGGTTCACCCCTCCACTTT
TRBJ1-2 - - TRBV6-5 CASSYSLAENYGYTF TGTGCCAGCAGTTACTCCCTCGCGGAAAACTATGGCTACACCTTC
TRBJ1-2 - TRBD1 TRBV18 CASSPPTGQGNYGYTF TGTGCCAGCTCACCACCGACAGGACAGGGGAACTATGGCTACACCTTC